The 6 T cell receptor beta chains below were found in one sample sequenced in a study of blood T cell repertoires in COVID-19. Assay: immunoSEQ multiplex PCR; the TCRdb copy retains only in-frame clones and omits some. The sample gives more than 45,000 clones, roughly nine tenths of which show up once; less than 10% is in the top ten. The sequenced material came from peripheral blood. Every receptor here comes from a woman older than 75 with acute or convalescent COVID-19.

DNA of the CDR3: TGTGCCAGCATCCCGGGACAGGTCGACACTGAAGCTTTCTTT. This encodes CASIPGQVDTEAFF. The V call is TRBV18, the J call TRBJ1-1; 8 bases line up with TRBD1. J gave up 3 bases and V 8 bases, and 8 bases lay outside the gene matches. Germline lookup yields CDR1 KGHSH and CDR2 LQKENI. The CDR3 has 14 residues.

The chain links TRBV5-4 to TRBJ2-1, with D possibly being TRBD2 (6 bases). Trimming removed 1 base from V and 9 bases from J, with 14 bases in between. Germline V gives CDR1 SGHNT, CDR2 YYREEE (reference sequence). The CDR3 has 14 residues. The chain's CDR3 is CASSLQGGHLEQFF. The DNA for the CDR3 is TGTGCCAGCAGCTTGCAGGGAGGCCACCTTGAGCAGTTCTTC.

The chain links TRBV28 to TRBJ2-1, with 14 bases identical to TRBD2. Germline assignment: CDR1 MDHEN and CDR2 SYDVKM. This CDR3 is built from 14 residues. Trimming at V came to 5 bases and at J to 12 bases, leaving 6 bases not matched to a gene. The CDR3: CASSLTSGRAGQFF. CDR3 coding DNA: TGTGCCAGCAGTCTGACTAGCGGGAGGGCCGGGCAGTTCTTC.

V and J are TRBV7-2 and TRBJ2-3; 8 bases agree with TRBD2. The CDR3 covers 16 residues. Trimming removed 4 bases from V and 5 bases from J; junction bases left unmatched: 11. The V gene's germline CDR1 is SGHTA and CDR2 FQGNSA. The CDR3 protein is CASSSQLAEGLDTQYF. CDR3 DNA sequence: TGTGCCAGCAGCTCCCAACTAGCGGAGGGGTTAGATACGCAGTATTTT.

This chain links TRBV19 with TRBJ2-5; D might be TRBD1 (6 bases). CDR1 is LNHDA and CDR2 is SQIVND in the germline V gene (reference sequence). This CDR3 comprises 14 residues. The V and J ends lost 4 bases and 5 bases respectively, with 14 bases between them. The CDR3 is CASSTTGSGETQYF. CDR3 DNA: TGTGCCAGTAGTACGACAGGTTCAGGGGAGACCCAGTACTTC.

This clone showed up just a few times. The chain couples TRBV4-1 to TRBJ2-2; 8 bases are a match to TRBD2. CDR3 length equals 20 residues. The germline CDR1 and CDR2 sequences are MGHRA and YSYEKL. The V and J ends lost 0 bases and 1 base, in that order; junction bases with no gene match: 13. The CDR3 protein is CASSQESPMWTSMNTGELFF. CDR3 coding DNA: TGCGCCAGCAGCCAAGAATCTCCAATGTGGACTAGCATGAACACCGGGGAGCTGTTTTTT.